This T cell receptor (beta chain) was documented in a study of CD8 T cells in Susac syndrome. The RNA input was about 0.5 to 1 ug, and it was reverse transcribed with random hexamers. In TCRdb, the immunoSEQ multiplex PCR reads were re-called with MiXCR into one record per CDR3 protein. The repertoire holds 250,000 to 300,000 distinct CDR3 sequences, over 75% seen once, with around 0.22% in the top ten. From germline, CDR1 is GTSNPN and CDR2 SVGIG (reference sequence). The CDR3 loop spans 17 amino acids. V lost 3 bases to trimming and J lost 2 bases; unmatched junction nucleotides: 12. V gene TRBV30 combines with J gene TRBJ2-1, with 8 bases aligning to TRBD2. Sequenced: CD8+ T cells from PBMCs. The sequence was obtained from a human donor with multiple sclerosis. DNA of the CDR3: TGTGCCTGGAGGGCCCTCCCTGCGGGAGGCCCCTACAATGAGCAGTTCTTC. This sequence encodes CAWRALPAGGPYNEQFF.